The 29 T cell receptor beta chains reported below all come from one sample, sequenced in a study of shared clonotypes between healthy human individuals. Repertoires were generated with immunoSEQ multiplex PCR, while TCRdb's copy carries only in-frame clones and drops some. The top ten hold 0.057% of the sample, which has approximately 620,000 clones, more than 95% seen once. Sequenced material: naive CD4+ T cells sorted from blood. Subset described: CD45RA+ positively selected. These receptors came from a woman in her twenties or thirties in good health.

V gene TRBV13 combines with J gene TRBJ2-1; the match to TRBD2 covers 12 bases. V trimming: 5 bases; J trimming: 9 bases; junction bases outside the gene matches: 11. Per germline, CDR1 PRHDT and CDR2 FYEKMQ (reference sequence). The CDR3 totals 16 residues. The CDR3 is CASSPGGLAGSLEQFF. CDR3 nucleotide sequence: TGTGCCAGCAGCCCGGGAGGACTAGCGGGATCTCTTGAGCAGTTCTTC. The whole variable domain, filled in from reference TRBV13 and TRBJ2-1, reads AAGVIQSPRHLIKEKRETATLKCYPIPRHDTVYWYQQGPGQDPQFLISFYEKMQSDKGSIPDRFSAQQFSDYHSELNMSSLELGDSALYFCASSPGGLAGSLEQFFGPGTRLTVL.

The chain joins TRBV7-9 to TRBJ2-6, with D perhaps TRBD2 (6 bases). The CDR3 extends over 17 amino acids. Trimming cost V 5 bases and J 0 bases, with 14 bases left between them. The germline V gene has CDR1 SEHNR and CDR2 FQNEAQ (reference sequence). Here the CDR3 reads CASSRTGGGSGANVLTF. Written as DNA, the CDR3 is TGTGCCAGCAGCCGTACTGGGGGAGGCTCTGGGGCCAACGTCCTGACTTTC.

V is TRBV28 and J is TRBJ1-5; D is ambiguous. The CDR3 covers 15 residues. Germline CDR1 MDHEN, CDR2 SYDVKM. The germline V and J ends were trimmed by 3 bases and 4 bases, with 13 bases remaining between them. This CDR3 reads CASSFEARDNQPQHF. CDR3 coding DNA: TGTGCCAGCAGTTTTGAAGCAAGAGATAATCAGCCCCAGCATTTT.

This rearrangement joins TRBV7-2 to TRBJ2-7; 7 bases map to TRBD1. This CDR3 is 15 amino acids long. The germline V gene has CDR1 SGHTA and CDR2 FQGNSA. V trimming: 0 bases; J trimming: 2 bases; junction bases outside the gene matches: 4. The CDR3 here is CASSLARGTAYEQYF. The DNA of the CDR3 is TGTGCCAGCAGCTTAGCGCGTGGGACAGCCTACGAGCAGTACTTC.

CDR3 residues: CASSAAKLGNTGELFF. CDR3 bases: TGTGCCAGCAGTGCCGCCAAGCTAGGGAACACCGGGGAGCTGTTTTTT. The chain employs TRBV2 and TRBJ2-2; D is unclear. V was cut by 4 bases and J by 1 base, with 13 bases left in between. The CDR3 has 16 residues. The germline V gene has CDR1 SNHLY and CDR2 FYNNEI.

The J gene is TRBJ1-1, the V gene TRBV28; D is unresolved. The CDR3 loop spans 13 amino acids. Trimming pared 5 bases from V and 5 bases from J, leaving 12 bases between. From germline, CDR1 is MDHEN and CDR2 SYDVKM. CDR3 loop: CASSQTWETEAFF. CDR3 DNA sequence: TGTGCCAGCAGTCAGACCTGGGAGACTGAAGCTTTCTTT.

J is TRBJ1-3 and V is TRBV5-6; tentatively, D is TRBD1 (5 bases). The germline V gene encodes CDR1 SGHDT and CDR2 YYEEEE. The CDR3 length is 14 residues. V lost 2 bases and J lost 4, with 10 bases in between. The CDR3 DNA sequence: TGTGCCAGCAGCTTTATCGACAGAGGAAACACCATATATTTT. The encoded protein is CASSFIDRGNTIYF.

This chain joins TRBV7-9 and TRBJ1-5; unclear D gene. Trimming removed 7 bases at V and 4 bases at J, with 23 bases between. The CDR3 loop spans 17 amino acids. Germline CDR1 is SEHNR and CDR2 is FQNEAQ (reference sequence). CDR3 amino acids: CASIKLPAEGDNQPQHF. CDR3 nucleotide sequence: TGTGCCAGCATCAAGTTACCCGCCGAAGGTGATAATCAGCCCCAGCATTTT.

The CDR3: CASGSGLLPYEQYF. CDR3 in DNA: TGTGCCAGCGGTAGCGGGCTCCTTCCCTACGAGCAGTACTTC. The rearrangement uses TRBV27 and TRBJ2-7, with TRBD2 matching over 7 bases. This CDR3 has 14 residues. Germline CDR1 is MNHEY and CDR2 is SMNVEV (reference sequence). Trimming took 8 bases from V and 2 from J; bases not matched to a gene: 9.

This clone was recorded once. This chain connects TRBV9 to TRBJ1-2; a possible D gene is TRBD1 (6 bases). This CDR3 has 14 residues. Trimming removed 4 bases at V and 4 bases at J, with 14 bases between. Germline values: CDR1 SGDLS, CDR2 YYNGEE. CDR3 in DNA: TGTGCCAGCAGCATTAGGGACACAAGCTATGGCTACACCTTC. Its protein is CASSIRDTSYGYTF.

This chain joins TRBV5-1 and TRBJ1-2; a possible D gene is TRBD1 (5 bases). V lost 8 bases and J 4 bases, leaving 21 bases between the germline ends. Germline lookup yields CDR1 SGHRS and CDR2 YFSETQ. The length of the CDR3 is 15 residues. The CDR3 region has the DNA TGCGCCAGTCAATCCGGGCGGCCGAGGGGCTATGGCTACACCTTC. Protein product: CASQSGRPRGYGYTF.

V is TRBV28 and J is TRBJ2-7; TRBD2 might be the D (7 bases). V gave up 4 bases and J gave up 2 bases, with 21 bases separating them. The V gene's germline CDR1 is MDHEN and CDR2 SYDVKM. The length of the CDR3 is 17 residues. The CDR3 here is CASSSRWSRGGTYEQYF. The CDR3 DNA sequence: TGTGCCAGCAGTTCGCGGTGGTCGAGGGGGGGGACCTACGAGCAGTACTTC. Filled out from reference TRBV28 and TRBJ2-7, the complete variable domain reads DVKVTQSSRYLVKRTGEKVFLECVQDMDHENMFWYRQDPGLGLRLIYFSYDVKMKEKGDIPEGYSVSREKKERFSLILESASTNQTSMYLCASSSRWSRGGTYEQYFGPGTRLTVT.

The chain couples TRBV7-8 to TRBJ1-2; the match to TRBD1 covers 9 bases. Trimming at V came to 5 bases and at J to 8 bases, leaving 9 bases not matched to a gene. The germline V gene has CDR1 SGHVS and CDR2 FQNEAQ. The CDR3 is made up of 14 amino acids. CDR3 coding DNA: TGTGCCAGCAGCAAAAGGACAGGGGCCCTGGGCTACACCTTC. This encodes CASSKRTGALGYTF.

V usage is TRBV28 and J usage is TRBJ2-1; a possible D gene is TRBD2 (6 bases). Trimming removed 6 bases at V and 6 bases at J, with 18 bases between. Germline CDR1 is MDHEN and CDR2 is SYDVKM. CDR3 length: 15 residues. The CDR3: CASRSLAVTANEQFF. The CDR3 DNA reads TGTGCCAGCAGATCACTAGCAGTGACCGCCAATGAGCAGTTCTTC.

V gene TRBV27 combines with J gene TRBJ2-7; perhaps TRBD2 as D (7 bases). V was pared by 7 bases and J by 5 bases, with 18 bases between. The germline CDR1 and CDR2 sequences are MNHEY and SMNVEV (reference sequence). This CDR3 has 14 residues. The CDR3 nucleotides are TGTGCCAGCACTAAAAGGGGGGGGCAGGACGAGCAGTACTTC. Its translation is CASTKRGGQDEQYF.

This chain connects TRBV27 to TRBJ1-5, with 7 bases identical to TRBD1. The CDR3 consists of 18 residues. CDR1 is MNHEY, CDR2 SMNVEV, per germline (reference sequence). Unmatched junction bases numbered 17, after V lost 5 bases and J lost 4 bases. CDR3 amino acids: CASSPTPTSPGGNQPQHF. The DNA of the CDR3 is TGTGCCAGCAGTCCGACCCCAACCTCGCCAGGGGGGAATCAGCCCCAGCATTTT.

The genes are TRBV10-1 and TRBJ2-3; D possibly corresponds to TRBD2 (7 bases). This CDR3 is built from 16 residues. Germline V gene data show CDR1 as WNHNN and CDR2 as SYGVQD (reference sequence). With 0 bases removed from V and 3 bases from J, the gap between germline ends came to 13 bases. The CDR3 loop is CASSESPGGQTDTQYF. CDR3 coding DNA: TGCGCCAGCAGTGAGTCCCCCGGGGGGCAAACAGATACGCAGTATTTT.

This rearrangement joins TRBV5-8 to TRBJ1-3; D remains ambiguous. Germline lookup yields CDR1 SGHTS and CDR2 YDEGEE. Trimming shortened V by 4 bases and J by 0 bases, and 8 bases separated the two germline ends. The CDR3 spans 14 residues. This chain's CDR3 is CASSREFSGNTIYF. As DNA, the CDR3 is TGTGCCAGCAGCAGGGAGTTCTCTGGAAACACCATATATTTT.

The count of this clone is one. The rearrangement links TRBV6-5 to TRBJ1-5; 7 bases fit TRBD1. The germline V gene encodes CDR1 MNHEY and CDR2 SVGAGI. The junction had 6 bases not matched to a gene; V was cut back by 6 bases and J by 4 bases. CDR3 length equals 14 residues. The CDR3 DNA sequence: TGTGCCAGCAGGCCGGGACAGACAAATCAGCCCCAGCATTTT. This gives the protein CASRPGQTNQPQHF.

The chain uses TRBV15 and TRBJ2-5; D is undetermined. Between the trimmed V and J ends, which lost 4 bases and 0 bases, there was a span of 9 bases. Germline V gene data show CDR1 as LNHNV and CDR2 as YYDKDF (reference sequence). The CDR3 has 14 residues. This CDR3 reads CATSTRHYQETQYF. CDR3 nucleotide sequence: TGTGCCACCAGCACTAGACACTACCAAGAGACCCAGTACTTC.

V and J are TRBV28 and TRBJ2-1; D is perhaps TRBD1 or TRBD2 (6 bases each). Trimming took off 2 bases at V and 9 bases at J, with 11 bases between the two ends. Germline values: CDR1 MDHEN, CDR2 SYDVKM. This CDR3 is built from 13 residues. CDR3 sequence (DNA): TGTGCCAGCAGTTTAGTGGAGGGGGGTGAGCAGTTCTTC. This codes for CASSLVEGGEQFF.

In regard to this clone: This same CDR3 is encoded by further DNA sequences in the sample. In DNA, the CDR3 is TGTGCCACCAGCAGGCGGCTAGCCAACACAGATACGCAGTATTTT. This sequence encodes CATSRRLANTDTQYF. V gene TRBV15 combines with J gene TRBJ2-3; the D gene is possibly TRBD2 (5 bases). This CDR3 is 15 amino acids long. The V end lost 3 bases, the J end lost 2 bases, and 12 bases lay between the germline ends. The germline V gene has CDR1 LNHNV and CDR2 YYDKDF (reference sequence).

V and J are TRBV25-1 and TRBJ2-5, with D unresolved. The CDR3 is 16 residues long. V was clipped by 1 base and J by 0 bases, with 12 bases between them. Germline V gene lookup returns CDR1 MGHDK and CDR2 SYGVNS. The CDR3 DNA reads TGTGCCAGCAGTGAATCGTGGTCTGCGTACCAAGAGACCCAGTACTTC. Encoded protein: CASSESWSAYQETQYF.

This clone was detected once. DNA for the CDR3: TGTGCCAGCAGCCCTGGACTGGCCTACAATGAGCAGTTCTTC. This translates into CASSPGLAYNEQFF. The chain recombines TRBV11-3 with TRBJ2-1; TRBD2 is a possible D gene (5 bases). Germline-derived CDR1 and CDR2 are SGHNT and YENEEA. V was shortened by 5 bases and J by 2 bases, with 10 bases between the two germline ends. This CDR3 comprises 14 residues.

This clone was recorded only once. This chain uses TRBV11-2 with TRBJ2-7; 7 positions match TRBD1. This CDR3 has 15 residues. Germline lookup yields CDR1 SGHAT and CDR2 FQNNGV. J gave up 0 bases and V 5 bases, and 7 bases lay outside the gene matches. The CDR3 coding sequence is TGTGCCAGCAGCCGTGGGACAGCCAACTCCTACGAGCAGTACTTC. This codes for CASSRGTANSYEQYF. The full variable domain, rest sourced from reference TRBV11-2 and TRBJ2-7, is EAGVAQSPRYKIIEKRQSVAFWCNPISGHATLYWYQQILGQGPKLLIQFQNNGVVDDSQLPKDRFSAERLKGVDSTLKIQPAKLEDSAVYLCASSRGTANSYEQYFGPGTRLTVT.

The gene calls are TRBV9 and TRBJ2-4; TRBD1 is a possible D gene (5 bases). The length of the CDR3 is 16 residues. Germline CDR1 reads SGDLS; CDR2 reads YYNGEE. With 0 bases removed from V and 3 bases from J, the gap between germline ends came to 13 bases. CDR3 DNA: TGTGCCAGCAGCGTAGCCACAGGTGGGGTCAAAAACATTCAGTACTTC. It encodes CASSVATGGVKNIQYF.

The rearrangement joins TRBV12-5 to TRBJ1-1; D call uncertain. From germline, CDR1 is LGHNT and CDR2 FRNRAP. There are 13 residues in the CDR3. V was clipped by 5 bases and J by 0 bases, with 7 bases between them. The CDR3 DNA is TGTGCTAGTGGTCCCTCAATGAACACTGAAGCTTTCTTT. Residues: CASGPSMNTEAFF.

This clone was seen just once. The genes are TRBV29-1 and TRBJ2-7; possible D gene TRBD2, 5 bases. The germline V gene has CDR1 SQVTM and CDR2 ANQGSEA. V was shortened by 3 bases and J by 6 bases, with 12 bases between the two germline ends. This CDR3 is 12 amino acids long. The CDR3 region is CSVEEGGFEQYF. The DNA for the CDR3 is TGCAGCGTTGAGGAAGGAGGTTTCGAGCAGTACTTC.

The chain links TRBV7-6 to TRBJ2-3, with TRBD2 identical over 8 bases. The CDR3 covers 16 residues. The V and J ends lost 0 bases and 0 bases, in that order; junction bases with no gene match: 2. CDR1 is SGHVS and CDR2 is FNYEAQ in the germline V gene. As DNA, the CDR3 is TGTGCCAGCAGCTTAGCTAGCGGGATTAGCACAGATACGCAGTATTTT. Protein: CASSLASGISTDTQYF.